A selection of T cell receptor beta chains follows, all from one sample in a study of T cell repertoires in cytomegalovirus infection. Using its own MiXCR run on the reads, TCRdb lists one record per CDR3 protein. Here the sample spans hundreds of thousands of distinct CDR3 sequences, about a sixth being singletons. Input material: PBMCs. These receptors were collected from a human donor in good health (CMV status not recorded). Some clones in this sample may be carry-over from other donors' samples. Each CDR3 is given with its conserved first and last residue. The order of the fields is J gene, D gene, clone size, V gene, CDR3 DNA, CDR3 protein. The D gene is left open where the match is weak. The size entry is marked missing in some rows and otherwise reads once, few, many or a size class.

J gene: TRBJ2-1
D gene: TRBD2
clone size: NA
V gene: TRBV28
CDR3 DNA: TGTGCCAGCAGTACTCAGGGACTAGCGGAATACAATGAGCAGTTCTTC
CDR3 protein: CASSTQGLAEYNEQFF

J gene: TRBJ2-3
D gene: NA
clone size: many
V gene: TRBV6-2/TRBV6-3
CDR3 DNA: TGTGCCAGCAACAGGGATAACGTGCCAGATACGCAGTATTTT
CDR3 protein: CASNRDNVPDTQYF

J gene: TRBJ1-5
D gene: NA
clone size: many
V gene: TRBV7-2
CDR3 DNA: TGTGCCAGCAGCTTAGGATCGTATAGCAATCAGCCCCAGCATTTT
CDR3 protein: CASSLGSYSNQPQHF

J gene: TRBJ1-3
D gene: NA
clone size: few
V gene: TRBV7-9
CDR3 DNA: TGTGCCAGCAGCTTAGTTCTGGGACACAGCTCTGGAAACACCATATATTTT
CDR3 protein: CASSLVLGHSSGNTIYF

J gene: TRBJ2-3
D gene: NA
clone size: NA
V gene: TRBV6-5
CDR3 DNA: TGTGCCAGCAGCCCCGCCGTGTCCCCCGGCACAGATACGCAGTATTTT
CDR3 protein: CASSPAVSPGTDTQYF

J gene: TRBJ1-3
D gene: TRBD1
clone size: many
V gene: TRBV18
CDR3 DNA: TGTGCCAGCTCACCAACGGGACAGCTTGACTCTGGAAACACCATATATTTT
CDR3 protein: CASSPTGQLDSGNTIYF

J gene: TRBJ2-3
D gene: TRBD1
clone size: many
V gene: TRBV25-1
CDR3 DNA: TGTGCCAGCAGCGCCGGGACAGGGATAACAGATACGCAGTATTTT
CDR3 protein: CASSAGTGITDTQYF

J gene: TRBJ1-1
D gene: TRBD1
clone size: few
V gene: TRBV28
CDR3 DNA: TGTGCCAGCAGTTTACCCACAGGGGCCACTGAAGCTTTCTTT
CDR3 protein: CASSLPTGATEAFF

J gene: TRBJ1-1
D gene: NA
clone size: many
V gene: TRBV7-2
CDR3 DNA: TGTGCCAGCAGCCCGGCGGGACCCTCCACTGAAGCTTTCTTT
CDR3 protein: CASSPAGPSTEAFF

J gene: TRBJ2-3
D gene: NA
clone size: NA
V gene: TRBV10-3
CDR3 DNA: TGTGCCATCAGTGAGGGACATGGGCGGGGAGGTTCAACAGATACGCAGTATTTT
CDR3 protein: CAISEGHGRGGSTDTQYF

J gene: TRBJ2-7
D gene: TRBD1
clone size: NA
V gene: TRBV5-8
CDR3 DNA: TGTGCCAGCAGCTTGCTTGGGACAGGGGTTGACGAGCAGTACTTC
CDR3 protein: CASSLLGTGVDEQYF

J gene: TRBJ2-1
D gene: NA
clone size: NA
V gene: TRBV3-1
CDR3 DNA: TGTGCCAGCAGCCAAACGTCTAGTACTGGCAATGAGCAGTTCTTC
CDR3 protein: CASSQTSSTGNEQFF

J gene: TRBJ2-5
D gene: NA
clone size: few
V gene: TRBV12-3/TRBV12-4
CDR3 DNA: TGTGCCAGCAGTTTCAGGAGCCAGACCCAGTACTTC
CDR3 protein: CASSFRSQTQYF

J gene: TRBJ2-2
D gene: NA
clone size: few
V gene: TRBV6-8
CDR3 DNA: TGTGCCAGCAGTTACCGCGCAGGGAGTGGGACCGGGGAGCTGTTTTTT
CDR3 protein: CASSYRAGSGTGELFF

J gene: TRBJ1-5
D gene: NA
clone size: NA
V gene: TRBV28
CDR3 DNA: TGTGCCAGCAGAGTCCAGAATCAGCCCCAGCATTTT
CDR3 protein: CASRVQNQPQHF

J gene: TRBJ2-3
D gene: TRBD2
clone size: many
V gene: TRBV5-4
CDR3 DNA: TGTGCCAGCAGCTTGGCGACGGGGAGGGTAGATACGCAGTATTTT
CDR3 protein: CASSLATGRVDTQYF

J gene: TRBJ2-2
D gene: NA
clone size: many
V gene: TRBV28
CDR3 DNA: TGTGCCAGCAGTTTATGGGGGCAGCAGAACACCGGGGAGCTGTTTTTT
CDR3 protein: CASSLWGQQNTGELFF

J gene: TRBJ2-5
D gene: TRBD2
clone size: NA
V gene: TRBV20-1
CDR3 DNA: TGCAGTGCTAGAGGACTAGCGGACCAAGAGACCCAGTACTTC
CDR3 protein: CSARGLADQETQYF

J gene: TRBJ1-1
D gene: NA
clone size: NA
V gene: TRBV4-1
CDR3 DNA: TGCGCCAGCAGCCAAGGGGGAGATGGCACTGAAGCTTTCTTT
CDR3 protein: CASSQGGDGTEAFF

J gene: TRBJ2-2
D gene: TRBD1
clone size: many
V gene: TRBV7-8
CDR3 DNA: TGTGCCAGCAGTAGGACAGGCGGGTGGACCGGGGAGCTGTTTTTT
CDR3 protein: CASSRTGGWTGELFF

J gene: TRBJ1-3
D gene: TRBD1
clone size: NA
V gene: TRBV7-9
CDR3 DNA: TGTGCCAGCAGCTTAGCCGGGGGGACAGTTGGAAACACCATATATTTT
CDR3 protein: CASSLAGGTVGNTIYF

J gene: TRBJ2-1
D gene: NA
clone size: few
V gene: TRBV7-9
CDR3 DNA: TGTGCCAGCAATGGGTGGGGGTACAATGAGCAGTTCTTC
CDR3 protein: CASNGWGYNEQFF

J gene: TRBJ2-7
D gene: TRBD2
clone size: few
V gene: TRBV4-2
CDR3 DNA: TGTGCCAGCAGCCAAGATCCTCTAGCGGGGTCCTACGAGCAGTACTTC
CDR3 protein: CASSQDPLAGSYEQYF

J gene: TRBJ2-3
D gene: TRBD2
clone size: NA
V gene: TRBV4-3
CDR3 DNA: TGCGCCAGCAGCCAAGAGACGTGGCGCGGGGGGAGCACAGATACGCAGTATTTT
CDR3 protein: CASSQETWRGGSTDTQYF

J gene: TRBJ1-5
D gene: TRBD1
clone size: many
V gene: TRBV12-3/TRBV12-4
CDR3 DNA: TGTGCCAGCAGCCTAACGGACAGGGGCTATCAGCCCCAGCATTTT
CDR3 protein: CASSLTDRGYQPQHF

J gene: TRBJ1-2
D gene: NA
clone size: NA
V gene: TRBV6-2/TRBV6-3
CDR3 DNA: TGTGCCAGCAGTGACCCGGGACAAAACTATGGCTACACCTTC
CDR3 protein: CASSDPGQNYGYTF

J gene: TRBJ2-7
D gene: TRBD1
clone size: few
V gene: TRBV3-1
CDR3 DNA: TGTGCCAGCAGCAATTCTGGACAGGGGAATCCCTACGAGCAGTACTTC
CDR3 protein: CASSNSGQGNPYEQYF

J gene: TRBJ2-5
D gene: TRBD2
clone size: few
V gene: TRBV20-1
CDR3 DNA: TGCAGTGCTAGAGATGAAGCGGGGCAAGAGACCCAGTACTTC
CDR3 protein: CSARDEAGQETQYF

J gene: TRBJ2-1
D gene: TRBD2
clone size: many
V gene: TRBV2
CDR3 DNA: TGTGCCAGCAGGGACTGGACTAGCGGGGTCAATGAGCAGTTCTTC
CDR3 protein: CASRDWTSGVNEQFF

J gene: TRBJ2-7
D gene: TRBD2
clone size: NA
V gene: TRBV11-2
CDR3 DNA: TGTGCCAGCAGCCGTGCAGGGACTAGCAGCTACGAGCAGTACTTC
CDR3 protein: CASSRAGTSSYEQYF

J gene: TRBJ1-6
D gene: NA
clone size: many
V gene: TRBV7-9
CDR3 DNA: TGTGCCAGCAGCTTAGGGGGACCCCTCCACTTT
CDR3 protein: CASSLGGPLHF

J gene: TRBJ2-5
D gene: NA
clone size: many
V gene: TRBV7-9
CDR3 DNA: TGTGCCAGCAGCTTACTGGGCCAAGAGACCCAGTACTTC
CDR3 protein: CASSLLGQETQYF

J gene: TRBJ2-1
D gene: TRBD1
clone size: many
V gene: TRBV7-9
CDR3 DNA: TGTGCCAGCAGCTCGGAGACAGGGTCCATACTCTATGAGCAGTTCTTC
CDR3 protein: CASSSETGSILYEQFF

J gene: TRBJ1-1
D gene: NA
clone size: NA
V gene: TRBV20-1
CDR3 DNA: TGCAGTGCCCAAGGAGGCACTGAAGCTTTCTTT
CDR3 protein: CSAQGGTEAFF

J gene: TRBJ1-4
D gene: TRBD1
clone size: few
V gene: TRBV27
CDR3 DNA: TGTGCCAGCAGTCCCGGGGACAGGGACGCTGAAAAACTGTTTTTT
CDR3 protein: CASSPGDRDAEKLFF

J gene: TRBJ1-6
D gene: NA
clone size: many
V gene: TRBV12-3/TRBV12-4
CDR3 DNA: TGTGCCAGCAGCATCCGGGCGCTTAATTCACCCCTCCACTTT
CDR3 protein: CASSIRALNSPLHF

J gene: TRBJ1-1
D gene: NA
clone size: many
V gene: TRBV6-1
CDR3 DNA: TGTGCCAGCAGAAGGATAAGGGGCGAGGAAGCTTTCTTT
CDR3 protein: CASRRIRGEEAFF

J gene: TRBJ1-6
D gene: NA
clone size: NA
V gene: TRBV2
CDR3 DNA: TGTGCCAGCAGACAGGAGAATTCACCCCTCCACTTT
CDR3 protein: CASRQENSPLHF

J gene: TRBJ2-1
D gene: NA
clone size: NA
V gene: TRBV19
CDR3 DNA: TGTGCCAGTAGTATAAGGCACAACAATGAGCAGTTCTTC
CDR3 protein: CASSIRHNNEQFF

J gene: TRBJ2-5
D gene: NA
clone size: NA
V gene: TRBV28
CDR3 DNA: NA
CDR3 protein: CASSSSDIQETQYF

J gene: TRBJ1-5
D gene: TRBD1
clone size: many
V gene: TRBV7-2
CDR3 DNA: TGTGCCAGCAGCCGGGACAGGGGTCAGCCCCAGCATTTT
CDR3 protein: CASSRDRGQPQHF